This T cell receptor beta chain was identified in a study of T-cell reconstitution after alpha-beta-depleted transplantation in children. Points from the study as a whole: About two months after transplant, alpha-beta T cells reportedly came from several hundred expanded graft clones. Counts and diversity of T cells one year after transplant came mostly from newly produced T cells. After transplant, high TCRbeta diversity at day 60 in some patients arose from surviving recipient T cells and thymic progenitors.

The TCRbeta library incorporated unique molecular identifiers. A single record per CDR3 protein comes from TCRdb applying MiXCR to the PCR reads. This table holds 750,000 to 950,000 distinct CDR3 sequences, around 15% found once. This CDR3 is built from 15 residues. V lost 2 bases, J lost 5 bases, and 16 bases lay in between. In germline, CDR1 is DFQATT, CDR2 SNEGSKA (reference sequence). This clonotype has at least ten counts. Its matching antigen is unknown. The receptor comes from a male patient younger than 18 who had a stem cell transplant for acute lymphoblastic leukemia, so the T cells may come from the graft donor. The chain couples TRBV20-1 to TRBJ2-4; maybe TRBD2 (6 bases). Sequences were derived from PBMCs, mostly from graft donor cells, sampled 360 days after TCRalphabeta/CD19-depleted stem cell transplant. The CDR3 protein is CSARTRESPENIQYF. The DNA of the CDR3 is TGCAGTGCTAGAACTCGGGAGTCACCCGAAAACATTCAGTACTTC.